What follows describes a single T cell receptor beta chain. The record originates from a study of neoadjuvant nivolumab and ipilimumab in lung cancer. The CDR3 spans 13 residues. Germline CDR1 is MGHDK and CDR2 is SYGVNS. V was clipped by 5 bases and J by 4 bases, with 10 bases between them. Generated by immunoSEQ multiplex PCR, the TCRdb table keeps only in-frame clones and is missing some. The repertoire holds fewer than 40,000 clones, under 95% seen once, with 2% to 2.5% in the top ten. The TCR was taken from an adult with non-small cell lung cancer. The input for sequencing was peripheral blood, taken after neoadjuvant nivolumab, alone or with ipilimumab, at or shortly before surgery. J is TRBJ2-3 and V is TRBV25-1, with unresolved D. The CDR3 spells CASSTNGADTQYF. The CDR3 bases are TGTGCCAGCAGTACCAATGGCGCAGATACGCAGTATTTT.